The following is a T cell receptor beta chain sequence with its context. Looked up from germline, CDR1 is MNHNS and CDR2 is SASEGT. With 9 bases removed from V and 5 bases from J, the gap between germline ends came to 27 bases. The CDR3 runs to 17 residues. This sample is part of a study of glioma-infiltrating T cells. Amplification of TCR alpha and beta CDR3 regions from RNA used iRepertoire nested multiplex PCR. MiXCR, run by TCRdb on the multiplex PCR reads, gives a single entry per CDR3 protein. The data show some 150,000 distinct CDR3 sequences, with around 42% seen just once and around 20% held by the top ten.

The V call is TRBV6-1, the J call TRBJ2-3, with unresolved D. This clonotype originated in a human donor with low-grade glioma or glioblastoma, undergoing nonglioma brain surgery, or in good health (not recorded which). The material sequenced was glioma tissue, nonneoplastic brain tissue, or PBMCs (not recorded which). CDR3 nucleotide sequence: TGTGCCAGTAGTATACAGACCGGGCCCCTAGAGAGAGATACGCAGTATTTT. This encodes CASSIQTGPLERDTQYF.